This T cell receptor beta chain was recovered during a study of T-cell memory formation after mild COVID-19. Constant-segment primers were used for 5'RACE, and the resulting TCR alpha and TCR beta cDNA libraries carried sample barcodes and UMIs. From the 5' RACE reads, TCRdb called clonotypes with MiXCR, one entry per CDR3 protein. This table holds some 410,000 distinct CDR3 sequences, more than 20% found once. About this clonotype itself: The target antigen is unknown.

The germline V and J ends were trimmed by 3 bases and 0 bases, with 18 bases remaining between them. The CDR3 extends over 17 amino acids. CDR1 and CDR2 from the germline V gene are DFQATT and SNEGSKA (reference sequence). Broader study findings: Pre-infection memory harbored some responding clones, suggesting cross-reactive memory joined.

The sequence was obtained from an adult woman who had mild COVID-19 (a few samples of this study predate the infection). Cell type and time point are not known. Sequences were obtained from PBMCs or a T cell subset sorted from them (not recorded which). The V gene is TRBV20-1, the J gene TRBJ1-5, with a tentative D call TRBD1 (6 bases). The CDR3 nucleotides are TGCAGTGCTAGGGCGGACAGAGGGGTGTATAGCAATCAGCCCCAGCATTTT. Its translation: CSARADRGVYSNQPQHF.